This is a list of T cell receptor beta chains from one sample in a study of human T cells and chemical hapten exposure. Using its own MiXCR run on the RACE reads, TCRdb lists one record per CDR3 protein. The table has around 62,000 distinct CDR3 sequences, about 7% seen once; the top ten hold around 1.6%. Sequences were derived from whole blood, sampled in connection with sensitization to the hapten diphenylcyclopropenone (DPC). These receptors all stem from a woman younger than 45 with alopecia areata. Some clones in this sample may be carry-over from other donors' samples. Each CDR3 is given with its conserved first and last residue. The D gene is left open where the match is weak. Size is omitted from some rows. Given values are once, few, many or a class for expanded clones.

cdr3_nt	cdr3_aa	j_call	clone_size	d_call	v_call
TGTGCCAGCAGTTACGCGGGACAGGGAAATCAGCCCCAGCATTTT	CASSYAGQGNQPQHF	TRBJ1-5	many	TRBD1	TRBV6-2/TRBV6-3
TGCGCCAGCAGCTCCCGACAGGGTCCAGATGGCTACACCTTC	CASSSRQGPDGYTF	TRBJ1-2	many	TRBD1	TRBV5-1
TGTGCCAGCAGTAGGGGTTTCCAGGAGACCCAGTACTTC	CASSRGFQETQYF	TRBJ2-5	many	NA	TRBV6-1
TGCGCCAGCAGCCATCCCCGGGACAGGGTCCCTGAAGCTTTCTTT	CASSHPRDRVPEAFF	TRBJ1-1	many	TRBD1	TRBV4-1
TGTGCCAGCGGTAAGGAGACAGGGGGCAGTACCACTGAAGCTTTCTTT	CASGKETGGSTTEAFF	TRBJ1-1	many	TRBD1	TRBV6-6
TGTGCCACCAGCAGAGACGGGGGGGATAAAGAGACCCAGTACTTC	CATSRDGGDKETQYF	TRBJ2-5	many	TRBD2	TRBV15
TGCAGTGCTAGAGAATACCCAGCCCCCAATCAGCCCCAGCATTTT	CSAREYPAPNQPQHF	TRBJ1-5	many	NA	TRBV20-1
TGCAGTGCTAGAGATCGGGATTCACCCCTCCACTTT	CSARDRDSPLHF	TRBJ1-6	many	NA	TRBV20-1
TGCAGTGCTAGTCCTTACGGGGGGGCCTACAATGAGCAGTTCTTC	CSASPYGGAYNEQFF	TRBJ2-1	many	TRBD2	TRBV20-1
TGTGCCAGCAGCCTATCAGTGACTAGTAGGTCAGATACGCAGTATTTT	CASSLSVTSRSDTQYF	TRBJ2-3	many	NA	TRBV12-3/TRBV12-4
TGTGCCAGCAGTTGGGCAGGGGGTTCCTCCAATGAGCAGTTCTTC	CASSWAGGSSNEQFF	TRBJ2-1	NA	TRBD1	TRBV27
TGTGCCAGCAGTGGCTACAGGGCAGATACGCAGTATTTT	CASSGYRADTQYF	TRBJ2-3	many	NA	TRBV25-1
TGTGCCAGCAGCCAAGCGCGGGGACAGGGGGAAGAAAAACTGTTTTTT	CASSQARGQGEEKLFF	TRBJ1-4	few	TRBD1	TRBV3-1
TGCGCCAGCAGCCCGGGACAGATCACAGATACGCAGTATTTT	CASSPGQITDTQYF	TRBJ2-3	many	TRBD1	TRBV5-1
TGTGCCAGTCAGGGAGCTTTCTTT	CASQGAFF	TRBJ1-1	few	NA	TRBV5-5
TGTGCCAGCTCACCACCACTGGTGATGAGTTACAATGAGCAGTTCTTC	CASSPPLVMSYNEQFF	TRBJ2-1	few	NA	TRBV18
TGCGCCAGCAGCCAAGCACGGGGTCTCTCCTACGAGCAGTACTTC	CASSQARGLSYEQYF	TRBJ2-7	many	NA	TRBV4-1
TGCGCCAGCAGCTCACTAGCGGGGTCGGATGAGCAGTTCTTC	CASSSLAGSDEQFF	TRBJ2-1	many	TRBD2	TRBV5-1
TGTGCCAGCAATGGACAGGGCGCAGATACGCAGTATTTT	CASNGQGADTQYF	TRBJ2-3	many	TRBD1	TRBV2
TGTGCCAGCAGTTTTGTTCAGGGAGCTTTCTTT	CASSFVQGAFF	TRBJ1-1	many	NA	TRBV12-3/TRBV12-4
TGTGCCAGCAGCTTAGATTTGCTAAAATACACCTTC	CASSLDLLKYTF	TRBJ1-2	NA	NA	TRBV11-2
TGCGCCAGCAGCTTGAGAGGGCAGGGGGCGCAGGCTTTCTTT	CASSLRGQGAQAFF	TRBJ1-1	many	TRBD1	TRBV5-1
TGTGCCAGCAGCCAATTCATCCGGACATCAACAGAAGCTTTCTTT	CASSQFIRTSTEAFF	TRBJ1-1	NA	NA	TRBV16
TGTGCCAGCATCCCGGACAGGAGCTCCTACAATGAGCAGTTCTTC	CASIPDRSSYNEQFF	TRBJ2-1	many	TRBD1	TRBV6-1
TGCAGTGCCCCCGGCTCTGGAAACACCATATATTTT	CSAPGSGNTIYF	TRBJ1-3	many	NA	TRBV20-1
TGTGCCACCAGCAGAGATCTGTTGGGGGCAAGCCATCAGCCCCAGCATTTT	CATSRDLLGASHQPQHF	TRBJ1-5	NA	NA	TRBV15
TGTGCCAGCAGTCTTGGACAGGGGGCTGGGGGCTACACCTTC	CASSLGQGAGGYTF	TRBJ1-2	NA	TRBD1	TRBV28
TGTGCCAGCAGTGAAGTCGGGGACACAGTAGTCTATGGCTACACCTTC	CASSEVGDTVVYGYTF	TRBJ1-2	many	NA	TRBV6-1
TGTGCCAGCAGCAGAAAAACAGGGGGCACTGAAGCTTTCTTT	CASSRKTGGTEAFF	TRBJ1-1	NA	TRBD1	TRBV5-4
TGTGCCAGCAGCTTAGCGGCAGGGGGGTTTGAGCAGTACTTC	CASSLAAGGFEQYF	TRBJ2-7	many	NA	TRBV7-2
TGTGCCAGCAGCCAACGCAAAATCAGGACAGGGGGCGTGGGATACACTGAAGCTTTCTTT	CASSQRKIRTGGVGYTEAFF	TRBJ1-1	few	TRBD1	TRBV3-1
TGTGCCAGCGAGACTAAATCAGGGTACCCCTCCTACGAGCAGTACTTC	CASETKSGYPSYEQYF	TRBJ2-7	many	NA	TRBV25-1
TGTGCCAGCAGTTACGGGCGGGGGGGCGGTCATGAGCAGTTCTTC	CASSYGRGGGHEQFF	TRBJ2-1	few	TRBD2	TRBV6-5
TGTGCCAGCAGCTCCAGCCCCCAGGGGGCATATGGCGACACCTTC	CASSSSPQGAYGDTF	TRBJ1-2	NA	TRBD1	TRBV13
TGTGCCAGCAGCGTAGAAGTGGGACAGGGTGTCGCAGATACGCAGTATTTT	CASSVEVGQGVADTQYF	TRBJ2-3	many	TRBD1	TRBV9
TGTGCCAGCAGCATGGACACCCTTGACTATGGCTACACCTTC	CASSMDTLDYGYTF	TRBJ1-2	NA	NA	TRBV5-4
TGCAGCGTTGTTCGATGGAGCACAGATACGCAGTATTTT	CSVVRWSTDTQYF	TRBJ2-3	many	NA	TRBV29-1
TGCAGCGCAAGGACGGTCAAAGATACGCAGTATTTT	CSARTVKDTQYF	TRBJ2-3	many	NA	TRBV29-1
TGCAGCGCCGGCCCCCCTCCGACAGGGGGAGATGAGCAGTTCTTC	CSAGPPPTGGDEQFF	TRBJ2-1	many	TRBD1	TRBV29-1
TGCAGTGCTATGACAGGGAAGGTGTACGAGCAGTACTTC	CSAMTGKVYEQYF	TRBJ2-7	NA	TRBD1	TRBV20-1
TGTGCCAGCAGCCCCCAACGGGACAGACTCTCTGGCTACACCTTC	CASSPQRDRLSGYTF	TRBJ1-2	many	TRBD1	TRBV9
TGTGCCAGCAGCCAAGATCCGGGGACATTTCATAACTATGACTACACCTTC	CASSQDPGTFHNYDYTF	TRBJ1-2	once	NA	TRBV4-2
TGTGCCAGCAGCTTGGATGAGGGGGCGCGGTCCACCGGGGAGCTGTTTTTT	CASSLDEGARSTGELFF	TRBJ2-2	NA	TRBD1	TRBV5-5
TGTGCCAGTAGTATAGGATTCCCCCCCATCCGGGACACAGATGGCTACACCTTC	CASSIGFPPIRDTDGYTF	TRBJ1-2	few	NA	TRBV19
TGCAGCGTTCTCCCAGGGGAGCCTGGAAACACCATATATTTT	CSVLPGEPGNTIYF	TRBJ1-3	NA	NA	TRBV29-1
TGTGCCAGCAGTTTTTTGAACACTGAAGCTTTCTTT	CASSFLNTEAFF	TRBJ1-1	many	NA	TRBV12-3/TRBV12-4
TGTGCCAGCAGTCCAGGGCGCACCGGGGAGCTGTTTTTT	CASSPGRTGELFF	TRBJ2-2	many	NA	TRBV2
TGCGCCAGCAGCTTAGGGACAGTAAATGAGCAGTTCTTC	CASSLGTVNEQFF	TRBJ2-1	many	TRBD1	TRBV5-1
TGTGCCAGCAGGGGTGACAGTAGCAATCAGCCCCAGCATTTT	CASRGDSSNQPQHF	TRBJ1-5	many	NA	TRBV2
TGTGCCAGCAGTTCTACTCCTAGCGGCTCGGGGGAGACCCAGTACTTC	CASSSTPSGSGETQYF	TRBJ2-5	few	TRBD2	TRBV12-3/TRBV12-4
TGCAGTGCTGTGGGACCCCTGGGTACCTACGAGCAGTACTTC	CSAVGPLGTYEQYF	TRBJ2-7	many	NA	TRBV20-1